What follows are 4 T cell receptor beta chains derived from one specimen sequenced in a study of identical twins' blood T cells. One entry per CDR3 protein, called by TCRdb with MiXCR from the 5' RACE reads. The sample yields 400,000 or so distinct CDR3 sequences, about 28% seen once. Source material: PBMCs. These receptors originate from a woman between 18 and 50 years old in good health.

This chain links TRBV7-9 with TRBJ1-1; perhaps TRBD1 as D (5 bases). This CDR3 region has 15 residues. Trimming removed 5 bases from V and 0 bases from J, with 13 bases in between. Germline V gene data show CDR1 as SEHNR and CDR2 as FQNEAQ (reference sequence). The CDR3 bases are TGTGCCAGCAGCCCCCTCGGGGGATTGAACACTGAAGCTTTCTTT. Its protein is CASSPLGGLNTEAFF.

This clonotype occurred a few times. J is TRBJ1-2 and V is TRBV6-6; D is uncertain. The CDR3 runs to 14 residues. V was shortened by 4 bases and J by 8 bases, with 17 bases between the two germline ends. Looked up from germline, CDR1 is MNHNY and CDR2 is SVGAGI (reference sequence). DNA of the CDR3: TGTGCCAGCAGTTTAGGCACCCGGGATGACGGCTACACCTTC. Protein: CASSLGTRDDGYTF.

Turning to this clonotype: Its ends do not fully match the called genes, so a read error is possible. The chain uses TRBV6-2 or TRBV6-3 and TRBJ2-1; tentatively, D is TRBD2 (6 bases). Germline values: CDR1 MNHEY, CDR2 SVGEGT. The CDR3 sequence is 14 residues long. The CDR3 here is CASSTSEEGNEHFF. The CDR3 coding sequence is TGTGCCAGCAGTACCTCTGAGGAGGGCAATGAGCATTTCTTC.

The chain is built from TRBV18 and TRBJ1-5, with D hard to call. Germline CDR1 KGHSH, CDR2 LQKENI. The CDR3 is 14 amino acids. The V and J ends lost 3 bases and 1 base respectively, with 7 bases between them. For the CDR3, the DNA is TGTGCCAGCTCACCTCTCGGGAGCAATCAGCCCCAGCATTTT. Its protein is CASSPLGSNQPQHF. Combining the CDR3 with reference TRBV18 and TRBJ1-5 gives the whole variable domain NAGVMQNPRHLVRRRGQEARLRCSPMKGHSHVYWYRQLPEEGLKFMVYLQKENIIDESGMPKERFSAEFPKEGPSILRIQQVVRGDSAAYFCASSPLGSNQPQHFGDGTRLSIL.